This TCR beta chain was recorded in a study of cytomegalovirus exposure and HLA in healthy donors (dated 2017 in TCRdb). Some background on the complete study: According to a later analysis, the 110 or so validation repertoires were produced on the same platform as the 666 repertoires of the first cohort. The study aimed to test whether cataloging public T cell receptors could reveal signatures of past pathogen exposure. Along with the roughly 710-subject first cohort, a separate validation cohort of about 110 different subjects was used. High-throughput TCR immunosequencing, statistical association of individual TCRs with disease status, and machine learning were combined to predict cytomegalovirus infection status. Here is what the overall study found, with its caveats: In both the original and validation cohorts, the classifier was reported to diagnose cytomegalovirus status with high specificity and sensitivity. A later analysis had no HLA typing for the validation cohort, so co-occurrence there was scored across all 130 or so repertoires. A few of the identified cytomegalovirus-associated TCR beta chains were confirmed in vitro to be specific for cytomegalovirus antigens. While some public TCRs were present in many individuals, most TCR sequences turned up only very rarely across donors. The study listed 164 TCR beta chains as associated with cytomegalovirus. According to the authors, the approach could potentially be generalized to other disease states and immunological phenotypes. In a later analysis, TCRs clustered in the first cohort were found to also tend to co-occur in the roughly 110 validation repertoires, with around 94% of cluster scores above 0.

About this clone itself: It lacks a known antigen. No per-base quality is available; no much larger clone lies one base away.

The germline ends are 9 bases apart after V is trimmed by 5 bases and J by 2 bases. As encoded in the germline V gene (reference sequence), CDR1 is PRHDT while CDR2 is FYEKMQ. The CDR3 starts with the cysteine, ends with the phenylalanine, and has 13 residues. Of all the DNA, just the CDR3 is kept, 39 bases in frame from base 1. The donors belonged to the validation cohort of approximately 130 subjects, which was separate from the roughly 670-subject first cohort. Preparation of the library involved the immunoSEQ multiplex PCR assay. On the study's bioinformatics: A statistical classification framework was built to diagnose cytomegalovirus status from the catalog of TCR beta chain sequences. TCRdb stores this immuneACCESS table with in-frame sequences only. Part of the clones is absent; in the studies checked, under half of the shortfall reflects unresolved V genes, and no reason is known for the rest. Clone size and V and J calls were adopted from that table, with D and trimming inferred from the DNA. Present in this sample are 90,000 to 150,000 clones, approximately 91% of which were seen just once. Roughly 4.4% of the sample rests with the top ten.

The sequencing sample was made of PBMCs. The chain employs TRBV13 and TRBJ1-1, with the identity of the D gene unclear. The sequence derives from a man aged 18 to 30 in good health and CMV-seropositive. CDR3 reads: CASSPPGNTEAFF. The DNA is as follows: TGTGCCAGCAGCCCTCCGGGAAACACTGAAGCTTTCTTT.